This T cell receptor beta chain was recorded in a study of T cells in Graves' hyperthyroidism and ophthalmopathy. Study-level points and caveats: Ophthalmopathy could be told apart from stable hyperthyroidism with a 13 V-J model. Ophthalmopathy was identified by the model a median about 6 months ahead of onset.

Deletions cut 5 bases from V and 2 bases from J, with 19 bases between. Germline CDR1 and CDR2: SGHVS and FQNEAQ. The CDR3 contains 17 residues. Amplification of TCR beta CDR3 regions used RNA as the template. The study used the HTBI primer set for a first-round RT-PCR of the TCR CDR3. TCRdb ran MiXCR on the multiplex PCR reads and lists one entry per CDR3 protein. This table has hundreds of thousands of distinct CDR3 sequences, approximately 18% appearing once. This clonotype was picked up a small number of times. Its target is not known. Any patient presenting with uncontrolled infection, other autoimmune disease, pregnancy or lactation was left out. The blood specimen was taken at initial hyperthyroidism diagnosis, before any ophthalmopathy symptoms.

The TCR was taken from a woman in her forties or fifties with Graves' hyperthyroidism that later progressed to Graves' ophthalmopathy. Input material: blood. The chain combines TRBV7-8 with TRBJ2-1; a weak D match, TRBD1 (6 bases). This CDR3 is CASSKRAGTSTYNEQFF. Written as DNA, the CDR3 is TGTGCCAGCAGCAAAAGAGCCGGGACATCAACCTACAATGAGCAGTTCTTC. The complete variable domain, with remaining parts taken from reference TRBV7-8 and TRBJ2-1, reads GAGVSQSPRYKVAKRGQDVALRCDPISGHVSLFWYQQALGQGPEFLTYFQNEAQLDKSGLPSDRFFAERPEGSVSTLKIQRTQQEDSAVYLCASSKRAGTSTYNEQFFGPGTRLTVL.